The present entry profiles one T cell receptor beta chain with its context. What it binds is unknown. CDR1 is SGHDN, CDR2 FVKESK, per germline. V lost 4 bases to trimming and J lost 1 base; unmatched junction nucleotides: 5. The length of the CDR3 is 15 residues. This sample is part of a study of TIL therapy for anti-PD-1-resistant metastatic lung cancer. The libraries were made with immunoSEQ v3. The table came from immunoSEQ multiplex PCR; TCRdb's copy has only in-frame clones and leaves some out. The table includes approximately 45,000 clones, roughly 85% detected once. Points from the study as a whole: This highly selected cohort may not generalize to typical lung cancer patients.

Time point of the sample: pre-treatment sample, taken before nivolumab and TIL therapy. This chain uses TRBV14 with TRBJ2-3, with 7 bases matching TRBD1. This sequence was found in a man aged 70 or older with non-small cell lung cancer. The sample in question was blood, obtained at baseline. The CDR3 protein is CASSLGGTRTDTQYF. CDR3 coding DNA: TGTGCCAGCAGCCTAGGGGGCACCCGCACAGATACGCAGTATTTT. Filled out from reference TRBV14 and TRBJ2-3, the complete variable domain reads EAGVTQFPSHSVIEKGQTVTLRCDPISGHDNLYWYRRVMGKEIKFLLHFVKESKQDESGMPNNRFLAERTGGTYSTLKVQPAELEDSGVYFCASSLGGTRTDTQYFGPGTRLTVL.